These 11 T cell receptor beta chains originate from one sample sequenced in a study of molecular identifiers for immune sequencing clone quantification. TCRdb reprocessed the PCR reads via MiXCR and lists one record per CDR3 protein. The data hold 60,000 to 70,000 distinct CDR3 sequences, with around a sixth observed a single time. The sequenced sample consisted of naive CD8+ T cells from blood, with Jurkat cell RNA spiked in. Specified subset: FACS-sorted CD8+CD4-CCR7+CD45RA+ naive T cells. The receptor set was obtained from a human donor in good health. Some libraries in this study had Jurkat cell RNA spiked in.

This clonotype was recorded many times. The genes are TRBV28 and TRBJ1-1, with D unclear. The CDR3 totals 13 residues. Germline-derived CDR1 and CDR2 are MDHEN and SYDVKM. Trimming shortened V by 2 bases and J by 4 bases, and 8 bases separated the two germline ends. CDR3 sequence: CASSLEGGTEAFF. The CDR3 DNA reads as TGTGCCAGCAGTTTAGAAGGAGGCACTGAAGCTTTCTTT.

This clonotype has just a few counts. Its ends do not fully match the called genes, so a read error is possible. V is TRBV20-1 and J is TRBJ2-7, with D unresolved. From germline, CDR1 is DFQATT and CDR2 SNEGSKA (reference sequence). The CDR3 has 14 amino acids. CDR3 residues: CSASSGLSAYEQHF. The DNA for the CDR3 is TGCAGTGCGAGCAGTGGCCTCTCGGCCTACGAGCAGCACTTC.

Only a few counts were recorded for this clonotype. This may stem from a read error, because a much larger clone lies one nucleotide away. The V gene is TRBV19, the J gene TRBJ1-2; the D is unclear. The CDR3 runs to 13 residues. The V gene's germline CDR1 is LNHDA and CDR2 SQIVND (reference sequence). V lost 1 base and J lost 4, with 7 bases in between. Here the CDR3 reads CASSIAASYGYTF. In nucleotides, the CDR3 is TGTGCCAGTAGTATAGCAGCTAGCTATGGCTACACCTTC.

J is TRBJ2-1 and V is TRBV27; no reliable D call. V was cut by 5 bases and J by 2 bases, with 10 bases left in between. The CDR3 consists of 14 residues. The germline V gene has CDR1 MNHEY and CDR2 SMNVEV (reference sequence). CDR3 sequence: CASSLSSAYNEQFF. The CDR3 DNA is TGTGCCAGCAGTCTAAGCTCGGCCTACAATGAGCAGTTCTTC.

At least ten counts were recorded for this clonotype. The V gene is TRBV19, the J gene TRBJ2-6; D call uncertain. V was shortened by 5 bases and J by 4 bases, with 9 bases between the two germline ends. The germline gives CDR1 LNHDA, CDR2 SQIVND (reference sequence). This CDR3 is 14 amino acids long. The CDR3 nucleotides read TGTGCCAGTAGTCTTGGTACCGGGGCCAACGTCCTGACTTTC. Translating it yields CASSLGTGANVLTF. The whole variable domain, filled in from reference TRBV19 and TRBJ2-6, reads DGGITQSPKYLFRKEGQNVTLSCEQNLNHDAMYWYRQDPGQGLRLIYYSQIVNDFQKGDIAEGYSVSREKKESFPLTVTSAQKNPTAFYLCASSLGTGANVLTFGAGSRLTVL.

There are many counts of this clonotype. The chain couples TRBV10-3 to TRBJ2-2; no clear D gene. The CDR3 loop spans 13 amino acids. Per germline, CDR1 ENHRY and CDR2 SYGVKD. Deletions cut 4 bases from V and 4 bases from J, with 7 bases between. The CDR3 nucleotides read TGTGCCATCAGTGCGGCTCTCACCGGGGAGCTGTTTTTT. Translated, it gives CAISAALTGELFF.

This clonotype occurred many times. The chain joins TRBV7-6 to TRBJ2-3; D is undetermined. The germline V gene encodes CDR1 SGHVS and CDR2 FNYEAQ. The CDR3 is 12 residues long. Trimming took off 4 bases at V and 6 bases at J, with 8 bases between the two ends. The CDR3 sequence: CASSSGVDTQYF. The CDR3 nucleotides read TGTGCCAGCAGCTCTGGTGTGGATACGCAGTATTTT.

The chain couples TRBV2 to TRBJ1-2; 9 bases fit TRBD1. After removal of 5 bases from V and 5 bases from J, the junction contained 15 bases not matched to a gene. The germline CDR1 and CDR2 sequences are SNHLY and FYNNEI. This CDR3 has 17 amino acids. The CDR3, as DNA: TGTGCCAGCAGTCGAACTTTACAGGGGGCAGAGAGATATGGCTACACCTTC. It codes for CASSRTLQGAERYGYTF.

There are many counts of this clonotype. The rearrangement links TRBV7-2 to TRBJ2-1; no reliable D call. CDR1 is SGHTA and CDR2 is FQGNSA in the germline V gene. This CDR3 region has 14 residues. The V and J ends lost 2 bases and 8 bases respectively, with 13 bases between them. CDR3 nucleotide sequence: TGTGCCAGCAGCTTATTTGCCCTCACCCATGAGCAGTTCTTC. This translates into CASSLFALTHEQFF.

This clonotype was observed many times. The DNA of the CDR3 is TGTGCCAGCAGCCAAGCTCTCGGGGGGGATGAGCAGTTCTTC. It specifies CASSQALGGDEQFF. The chain carries TRBV14 and TRBJ2-1; TRBD2 aligns across 8 bases. Looked up from germline, CDR1 is SGHDN and CDR2 is FVKESK. The CDR3 covers 14 residues. With V trimmed by 1 base and J by 8 bases, 4 bases remained unmatched.

At least ten counts were recorded for this clonotype. The chain has TRBV28 and TRBJ1-3, with D possibly being TRBD1 (6 bases). The CDR3 length is 16 residues. Germline lookup yields CDR1 MDHEN and CDR2 SYDVKM. The germline V and J ends were trimmed by 6 bases and 6 bases, with 21 bases remaining between them. The CDR3 spells CASSRRIAQGENTIYF. DNA of the CDR3: TGTGCCAGCAGCCGAAGAATAGCACAGGGTGAAAACACCATATATTTT.